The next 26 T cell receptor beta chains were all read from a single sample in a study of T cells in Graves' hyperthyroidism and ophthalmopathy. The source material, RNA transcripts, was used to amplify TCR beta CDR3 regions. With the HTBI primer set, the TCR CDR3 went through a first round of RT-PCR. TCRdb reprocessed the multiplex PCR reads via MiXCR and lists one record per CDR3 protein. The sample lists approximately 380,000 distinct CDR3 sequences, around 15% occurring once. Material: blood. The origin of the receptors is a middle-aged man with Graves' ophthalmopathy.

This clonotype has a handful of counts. CDR3 sequence reads: CASIPGGRSSRKQFF. CDR3 nucleotides: TGTGCCAGCATCCCCGGCGGGAGATCCTCCCGTAAGCAGTTCTTC. This sequence joins TRBV6-1 and TRBJ2-1, with 7 positions matching TRBD2. V was clipped by 7 bases and J by 11 bases; unmatched bases: 17. Germline CDR1 MNHNS, CDR2 SASEGT. The CDR3 runs 15 residues.

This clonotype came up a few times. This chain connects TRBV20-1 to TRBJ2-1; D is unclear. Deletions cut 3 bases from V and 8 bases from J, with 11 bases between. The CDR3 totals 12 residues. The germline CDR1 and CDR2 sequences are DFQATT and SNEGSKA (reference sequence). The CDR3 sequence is CSASSPNDEQFF. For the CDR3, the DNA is TGCAGTGCTAGTTCGCCTAACGATGAGCAGTTCTTC.

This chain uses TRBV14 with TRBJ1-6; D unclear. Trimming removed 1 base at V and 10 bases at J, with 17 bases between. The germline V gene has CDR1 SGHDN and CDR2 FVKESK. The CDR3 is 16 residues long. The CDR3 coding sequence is TGTGCCAGCAGCCAAGCCTTCGGGATTGGTGGGTCACCCCTCCACTTT. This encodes CASSQAFGIGGSPLHF.

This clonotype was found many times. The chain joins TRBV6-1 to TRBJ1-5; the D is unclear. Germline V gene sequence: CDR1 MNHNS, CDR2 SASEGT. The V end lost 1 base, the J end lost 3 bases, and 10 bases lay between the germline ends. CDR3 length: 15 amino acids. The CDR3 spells CASSEVGNPNQPQHF. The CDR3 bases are TGTGCCAGCAGTGAAGTGGGGAATCCCAATCAGCCCCAGCATTTT.

The CDR3 sequence is CASRSFGGGWNEQFF. The CDR3 nucleotides read TGTGCCAGCAGGTCCTTCGGGGGAGGTTGGAATGAGCAGTTCTTC. V is TRBV6-2 or TRBV6-3 and J is TRBJ2-1; D might be TRBD2 (6 bases). V was pared by 6 bases and J by 7 bases, with 19 bases between. The CDR3 loop spans 15 amino acids. CDR1 is MNHEY and CDR2 is SVGEGT in the germline V gene.

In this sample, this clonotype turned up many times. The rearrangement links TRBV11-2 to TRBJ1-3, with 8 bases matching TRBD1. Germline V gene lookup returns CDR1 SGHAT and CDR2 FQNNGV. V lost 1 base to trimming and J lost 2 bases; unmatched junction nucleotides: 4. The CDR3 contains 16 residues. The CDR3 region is CASSLGRQGTGNTIYF. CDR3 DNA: TGTGCCAGCAGCTTAGGCCGACAGGGGACTGGAAACACCATATATTTT.

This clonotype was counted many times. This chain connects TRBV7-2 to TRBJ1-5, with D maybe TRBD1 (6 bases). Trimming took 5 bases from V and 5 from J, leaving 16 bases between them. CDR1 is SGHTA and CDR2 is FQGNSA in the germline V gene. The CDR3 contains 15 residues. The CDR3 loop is CASSEQGLWDQPQHF. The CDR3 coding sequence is TGTGCCAGCAGCGAACAGGGACTCTGGGATCAGCCCCAGCATTTT.

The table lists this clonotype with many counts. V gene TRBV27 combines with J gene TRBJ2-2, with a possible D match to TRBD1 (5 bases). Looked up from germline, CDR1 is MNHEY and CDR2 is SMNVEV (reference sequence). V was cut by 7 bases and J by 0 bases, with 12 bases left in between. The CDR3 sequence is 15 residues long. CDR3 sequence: CASTSQATNTGELFF. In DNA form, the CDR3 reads TGTGCCAGCACTTCACAGGCGACGAACACCGGGGAGCTGTTTTTT.

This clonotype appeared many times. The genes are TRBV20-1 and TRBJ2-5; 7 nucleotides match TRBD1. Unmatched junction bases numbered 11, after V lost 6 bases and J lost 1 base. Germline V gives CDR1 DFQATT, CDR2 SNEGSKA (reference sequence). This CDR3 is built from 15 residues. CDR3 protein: CSAPKAGQAQETQYF. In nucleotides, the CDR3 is TGCAGTGCCCCCAAGGCCGGACAGGCCCAAGAGACCCAGTACTTC.

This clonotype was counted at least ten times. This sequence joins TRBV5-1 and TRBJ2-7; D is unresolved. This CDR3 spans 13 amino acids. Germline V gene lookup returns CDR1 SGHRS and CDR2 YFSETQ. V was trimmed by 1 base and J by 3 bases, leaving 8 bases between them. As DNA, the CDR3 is TGCGCCAGCAGCTTGCGGAAAAACTACGAGCAGTACTTC. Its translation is CASSLRKNYEQYF.

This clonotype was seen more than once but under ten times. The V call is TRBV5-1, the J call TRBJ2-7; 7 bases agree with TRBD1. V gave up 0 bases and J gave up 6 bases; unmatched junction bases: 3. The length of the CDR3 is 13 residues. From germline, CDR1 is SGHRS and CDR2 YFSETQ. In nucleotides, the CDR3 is TGCGCCAGCAGCTTGGGGGACAGCCCCGAGCAGTACTTC. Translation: CASSLGDSPEQYF.

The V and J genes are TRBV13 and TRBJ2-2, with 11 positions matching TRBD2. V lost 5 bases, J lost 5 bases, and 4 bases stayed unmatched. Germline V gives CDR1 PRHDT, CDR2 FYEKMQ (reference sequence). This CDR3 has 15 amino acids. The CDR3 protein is CASSNLAGGTGELFF. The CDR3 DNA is TGTGCCAGCAGCAACTTAGCGGGAGGGACCGGGGAGCTGTTTTTT. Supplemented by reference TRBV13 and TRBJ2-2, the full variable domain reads AAGVIQSPRHLIKEKRETATLKCYPIPRHDTVYWYQQGPGQDPQFLISFYEKMQSDKGSIPDRFSAQQFSDYHSELNMSSLELGDSALYFCASSNLAGGTGELFFGEGSRLTVL.

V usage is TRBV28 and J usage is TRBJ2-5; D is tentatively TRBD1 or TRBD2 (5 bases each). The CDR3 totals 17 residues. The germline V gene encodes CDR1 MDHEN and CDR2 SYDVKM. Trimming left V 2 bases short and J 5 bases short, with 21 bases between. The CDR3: CASSLTGHPGNRETQYF. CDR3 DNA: TGTGCCAGCAGTTTAACCGGACACCCCGGGAATCGGGAGACCCAGTACTTC.

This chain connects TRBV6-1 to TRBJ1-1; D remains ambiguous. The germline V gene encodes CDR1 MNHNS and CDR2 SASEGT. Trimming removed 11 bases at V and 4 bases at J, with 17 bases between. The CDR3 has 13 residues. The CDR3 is CACGSNSGTEAFF. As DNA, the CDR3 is TGTGCCTGCGGATCCAACTCGGGCACTGAAGCTTTCTTT.

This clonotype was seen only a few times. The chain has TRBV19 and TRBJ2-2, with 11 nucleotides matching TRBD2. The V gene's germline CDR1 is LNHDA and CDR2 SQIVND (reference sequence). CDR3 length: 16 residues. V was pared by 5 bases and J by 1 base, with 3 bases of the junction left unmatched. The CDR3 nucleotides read TGTGCCAGTAGTGCCGGACTAGCGGGGAACACCGGGGAGCTGTTTTTT. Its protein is CASSAGLAGNTGELFF.

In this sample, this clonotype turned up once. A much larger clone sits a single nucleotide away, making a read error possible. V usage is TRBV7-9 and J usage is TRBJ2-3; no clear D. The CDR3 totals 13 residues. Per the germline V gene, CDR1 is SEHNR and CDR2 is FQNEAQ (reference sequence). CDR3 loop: CGSSSSRTDTQYF. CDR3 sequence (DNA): TGTGGCAGCAGCAGTAGCCGCACAGATACGCAGTATTTT.

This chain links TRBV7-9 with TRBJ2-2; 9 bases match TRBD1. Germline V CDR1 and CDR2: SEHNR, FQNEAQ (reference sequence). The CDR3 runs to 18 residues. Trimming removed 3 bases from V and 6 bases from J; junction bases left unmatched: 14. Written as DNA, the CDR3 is TGTGCCAGCAGCTTGGTGGCAACAGGGGGCAAATTGTCCGGGGAGCTGTTTTTT. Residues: CASSLVATGGKLSGELFF. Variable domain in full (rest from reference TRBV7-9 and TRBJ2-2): DTGVSQNPRHKITKRGQNVTFRCDPISEHNRLYWYRQTLGQGPEFLTYFQNEAQLEKSRLLSDRFSAERPKGSFSTLEIQRTEQGDSAMYLCASSLVATGGKLSGELFFGEGSRLTVL.

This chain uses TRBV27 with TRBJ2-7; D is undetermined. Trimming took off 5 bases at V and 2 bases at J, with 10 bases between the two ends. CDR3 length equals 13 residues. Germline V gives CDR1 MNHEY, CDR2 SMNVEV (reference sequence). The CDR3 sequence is CASSHGPTYEQYF. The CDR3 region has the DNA TGTGCCAGCAGTCATGGCCCTACCTACGAGCAGTACTTC.

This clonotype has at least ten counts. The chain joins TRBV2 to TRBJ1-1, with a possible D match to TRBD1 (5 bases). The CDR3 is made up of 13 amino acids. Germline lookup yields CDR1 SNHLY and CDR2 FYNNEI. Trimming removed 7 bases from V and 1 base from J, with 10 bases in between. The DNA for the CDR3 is TGTGCCAGCATCCTCAGGGAGAACACTGAAGCTTTCTTT. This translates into CASILRENTEAFF.

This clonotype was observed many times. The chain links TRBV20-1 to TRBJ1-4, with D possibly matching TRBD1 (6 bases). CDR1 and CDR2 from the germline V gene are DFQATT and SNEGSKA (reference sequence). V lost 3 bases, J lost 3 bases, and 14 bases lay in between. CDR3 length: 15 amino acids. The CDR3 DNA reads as TGCAGTGCTAGTAACAGGGTTTCGTCTAATGAAAAACTGTTTTTT. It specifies CSASNRVSSNEKLFF.

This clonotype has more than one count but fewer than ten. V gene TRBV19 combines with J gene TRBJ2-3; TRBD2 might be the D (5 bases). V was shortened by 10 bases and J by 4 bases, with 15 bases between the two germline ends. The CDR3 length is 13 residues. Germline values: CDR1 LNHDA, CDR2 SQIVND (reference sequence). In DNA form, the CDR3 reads TGTGCCACTCGAGCGGAGTTGCCAGATACGCAGTATTTT. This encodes CATRAELPDTQYF.

CDR3 DNA sequence: TGTGCCAGCAGGGGGGGGGTACTAAGGGATACGCAGTATTTT. Its protein product is CASRGGVLRDTQYF. The chain carries TRBV28 and TRBJ2-3; 7 positions match TRBD2. The CDR3 is made up of 14 amino acids. The junction had 9 bases not matched to a gene; V was cut back by 6 bases and J by 6 bases. Germline V gene sequence: CDR1 MDHEN, CDR2 SYDVKM.

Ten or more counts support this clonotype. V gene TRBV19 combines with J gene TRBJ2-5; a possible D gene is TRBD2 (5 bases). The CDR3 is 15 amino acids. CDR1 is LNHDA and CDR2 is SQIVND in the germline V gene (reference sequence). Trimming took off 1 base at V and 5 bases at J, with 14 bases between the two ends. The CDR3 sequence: CASSIVSAASETQYF. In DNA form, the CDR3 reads TGTGCCAGTAGTATAGTGTCAGCGGCGTCCGAGACCCAGTACTTC.

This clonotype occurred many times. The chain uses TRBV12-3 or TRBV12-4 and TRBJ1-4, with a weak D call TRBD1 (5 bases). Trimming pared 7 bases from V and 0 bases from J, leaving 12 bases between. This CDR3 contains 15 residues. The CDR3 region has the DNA TGTGCCAGCACCCGACAGCTAGCAACTAATGAAAAACTGTTTTTT. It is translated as CASTRQLATNEKLFF.

The CDR3 loop is CASRWGQGTGELFF. CDR3 nucleotide sequence: TGTGCCAGCAGATGGGGACAGGGAACCGGGGAGCTGTTTTTT. The rearrangement links TRBV5-8 to TRBJ2-2; 9 bases agree with TRBD1. After removal of 5 bases from V and 5 bases from J, the junction contained 4 bases not matched to a gene. The germline V gene has CDR1 SGHTS and CDR2 YDEGEE. The CDR3 sequence is 14 residues long.

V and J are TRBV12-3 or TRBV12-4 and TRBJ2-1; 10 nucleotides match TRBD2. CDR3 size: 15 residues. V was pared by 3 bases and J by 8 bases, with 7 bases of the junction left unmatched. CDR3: CASSLMTSGSDEQFF. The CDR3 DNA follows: TGTGCCAGCAGTTTGATGACTAGCGGGTCCGATGAGCAGTTCTTC.